This TCR beta chain was retrieved from a study of regulatory dendritic cells for organ transplantation. The CDR3 has 14 amino acids. V lost 1 base to trimming and J lost 7 bases, with 11 bases between them. Germline CDR1 and CDR2: LGHNA and YNFKEQ. Repertoires were generated with immunoSEQ multiplex PCR, while TCRdb's copy carries only in-frame clones and drops some. Among around 13,000 clones listed, just under 80% were seen once. CFSE-labeled sorted T cells met regulatory or mature dendritic cells for 4 to 6 days. Comment on this clone: Its cognate antigen is unknown.

The rearrangement links TRBV4-2 to TRBJ1-5, with D possibly TRBD1 on 6 matching bases. The sequence derives from a human donor in good health. The specimen was naive CD8+ T cells from blood cultured with regulatory dendritic cells. Subset given: CD45RA+ naive T cells. CDR3 DNA: TGTGCCAGCAGCCAAGTACAGGGTACGCAGCCCCAGCATTTT. It codes for CASSQVQGTQPQHF.